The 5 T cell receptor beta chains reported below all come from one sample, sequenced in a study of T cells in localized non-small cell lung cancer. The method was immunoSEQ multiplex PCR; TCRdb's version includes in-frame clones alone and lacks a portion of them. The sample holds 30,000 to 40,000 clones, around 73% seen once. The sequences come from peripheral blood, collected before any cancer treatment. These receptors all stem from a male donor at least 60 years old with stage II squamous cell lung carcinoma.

DNA for the CDR3: TGTGCCAGCAGCTTTACCCGGGGGGATGAAAAACTGTTTTTT. Translation: CASSFTRGDEKLFF. This chain joins TRBV7-9 and TRBJ1-4, with D maybe TRBD1 (5 bases). The CDR3 covers 14 residues. Germline assignment: CDR1 SEHNR and CDR2 FQNEAQ (reference sequence). Deletions cut 3 bases from V and 6 bases from J, with 11 bases between.

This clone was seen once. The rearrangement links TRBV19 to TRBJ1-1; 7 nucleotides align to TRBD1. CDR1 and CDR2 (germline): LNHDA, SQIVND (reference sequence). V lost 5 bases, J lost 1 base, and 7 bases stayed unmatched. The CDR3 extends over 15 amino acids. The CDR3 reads CASSDTDRANTEAFF. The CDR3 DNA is TGTGCCAGTAGTGATACCGACAGGGCGAACACTGAAGCTTTCTTT.

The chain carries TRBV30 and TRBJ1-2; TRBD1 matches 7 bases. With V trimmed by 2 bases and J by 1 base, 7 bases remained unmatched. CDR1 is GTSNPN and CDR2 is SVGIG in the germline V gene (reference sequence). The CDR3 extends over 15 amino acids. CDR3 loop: CAWSRETGNNYGYTF. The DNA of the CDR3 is TGTGCCTGGAGTCGGGAGACAGGGAATAACTATGGCTACACCTTC.

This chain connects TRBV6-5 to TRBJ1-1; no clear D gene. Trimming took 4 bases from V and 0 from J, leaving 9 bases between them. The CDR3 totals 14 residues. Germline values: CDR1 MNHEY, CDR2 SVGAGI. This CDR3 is CASSSTDMNTEAFF. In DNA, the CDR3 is TGTGCCAGCAGTTCGACTGATATGAACACTGAAGCTTTCTTT.

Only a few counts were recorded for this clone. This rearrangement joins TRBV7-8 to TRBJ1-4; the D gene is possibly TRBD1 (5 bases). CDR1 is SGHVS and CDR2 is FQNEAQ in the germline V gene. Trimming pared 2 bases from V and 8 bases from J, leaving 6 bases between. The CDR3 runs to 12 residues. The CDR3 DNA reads TGTGCCAGCAGCTTAAGGGGAGAAAAACTGTTTTTT. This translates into CASSLRGEKLFF.